This is a list of T cell receptor beta chains from one sample in a study of blood T cell repertoires in COVID-19. Only in-frame clones appear in the TCRdb table, and some are missing; sequencing was by immunoSEQ multiplex PCR. This sample carries some 170,000 clones, 80% to 90% of them seen once, and the ten largest clones take around 15%. What was sequenced was PBMCs or T cells enriched from blood (not recorded which). The receptors originated from a man aged 50-60 years who had recovered from COVID-19. The CDR3 runs from the conserved cysteine through the conserved F or W. A D gene is named only where the DNA matches it firmly. Some rows mark clone size as missing; the rest say once, few, many or name a class of expanded clone.

CDR3 | DNA | D | J | V | size
CASSLEGLAHTDTQYF | TGTGCCAGCAGCTTAGAAGGACTAGCCCACACAGATACGCAGTATTTT | TRBD2 | TRBJ2-3 | TRBV7-6 | .
CASSYNSDTEAFF | TGTGCCAGCAGTTATAATAGTGACACTGAAGCTTTCTTT | . | TRBJ1-1 | TRBV6-6 | .
CASSSLAGVLTTGELFF | TGTGCCAGCAGCTCTTTAGCGGGGGTCCTCACCACCGGGGAGCTGTTTTTT | TRBD2 | TRBJ2-2 | TRBV7-6 | .
CASSSGQGGLGGYTF | TGTGCCAGCAGCTCCGGACAGGGGGGTTTAGGGGGCTACACCTTC | TRBD1 | TRBJ1-2 | TRBV5-8 | few
CASSRIYEQYF | TGTGCCAGCAGCCGTATTTACGAGCAGTACTTC | . | TRBJ2-7 | TRBV3-1/TRBV3-2 | .
CASSLQFGPQHF | TGTGCCAGCAGCCTCCAGTTTGGGCCCCAGCATTTT | . | TRBJ1-5 | TRBV28 | few
CASSQDLIRDSYNEQFF | TGTGCCAGCAGCCAAGATCTAATCCGGGATTCCTACAATGAGCAGTTCTTC | . | TRBJ2-1 | TRBV3-1/TRBV3-2 | few
CATRTGEITEAFF | TGTGCCACACGGACAGGGGAAATAACTGAAGCTTTCTTT | TRBD1 | TRBJ1-1 | TRBV10-3 | .
CASSEIGGTSRGIETQYF | TGTGCCAGCAGTGAAATCGGGGGGACTAGCAGGGGTATAGAGACCCAGTACTTC | TRBD2 | TRBJ2-5 | TRBV2 | .
CASSRQGLYEQYF | TGTGCCAGCTCACGACAGGGCCTCTACGAGCAGTACTTC | TRBD1 | TRBJ2-7 | TRBV18 | .
CASSYWGDNEQFF | TGTGCCAGCAGTTACTGGGGGGACAATGAGCAGTTCTTC | . | TRBJ2-1 | TRBV6-6 | once
CASSFRGLETQYF | TGTGCCAGCAGCTTCAGGGGGCTGGAGACCCAGTACTTC | TRBD1 | TRBJ2-5 | TRBV7-9 | .
CASSFYRAGSGANVLTF | TGTGCCAGCAGTTTCTACAGGGCGGGCTCTGGGGCCAACGTCCTGACTTTC | . | TRBJ2-6 | TRBV27 | .
CASSQEWGLAFPDTQYF | TGTGCCAGCAGCCAAGAATGGGGACTAGCTTTTCCAGATACGCAGTATTTT | TRBD2 | TRBJ2-3 | TRBV14 | few
CASSEKMAHGYTF | TGTGCCAGCAGTGAGAAGATGGCCCATGGCTACACCTTC | . | TRBJ1-2 | TRBV2 | .
CASSPGQGFVSPLHF | TGCGCCAGCAGCCCAGGACAGGGTTTTGTCTCACCCCTCCACTTT | TRBD1 | TRBJ1-6 | TRBV5-1 | .
CASSPTTGNTEAFF | TGTGCCAGCTCACCAACTACCGGGAACACTGAAGCTTTCTTT | . | TRBJ1-1 | TRBV18 | .
CASRNTGQSNYGYTF | TGCGCCAGCAGAAACACAGGACAATCTAACTATGGCTACACCTTC | . | TRBJ1-2 | TRBV10-2 | .
CASSFYGQNYGYTF | TGTGCCAGCAGCTTTTATGGACAGAACTATGGCTACACCTTC | . | TRBJ1-2 | TRBV7-2 | .
CASSPVSSGGAYEQYF | TGTGCCAGCAGCCCCGTTAGTAGCGGGGGGGCTTACGAGCAGTACTTC | TRBD2 | TRBJ2-7 | TRBV11-2 | .
CAWHSRDRAYEQYF | TGTGCCTGGCATAGTCGGGACAGGGCCTACGAGCAGTACTTC | TRBD1 | TRBJ2-7 | TRBV30 | .
CATSDPPSGPQHF | TGTGCCACCAGTGATCCGCCTAGTGGGCCCCAGCATTTT | . | TRBJ1-5 | TRBV24-1 | once
CAWSTGQGNTEAFF | TGTGCCTGGAGTACCGGACAGGGAAACACTGAAGCTTTCTTT | TRBD1 | TRBJ1-1 | TRBV30 | .
CAIEGERETQYF | TGCGCCATCGAGGGCGAGAGAGAGACCCAGTACTTC | . | TRBJ2-5 | TRBV23-1 | .
CAWDRGSTDTQYF | TGTGCCTGGGATCGGGGGTCCACAGATACGCAGTATTTT | . | TRBJ2-3 | TRBV30 | .
CASSKRALSSEKLFF | TGTGCCAGTAGTAAGCGGGCCCTATCGAGTGAAAAACTGTTTTTT | . | TRBJ1-4 | TRBV19 | .
CASSSGQGYGYTF | TGCGCCAGCAGCTCGGGACAGGGGTATGGCTACACCTTC | TRBD1 | TRBJ1-2 | TRBV5-1 | .
CASTQPGDEGYTF | TGTGCCAGCACCCAGCCAGGGGATGAAGGCTACACCTTC | . | TRBJ1-2 | TRBV28 | .
CASSLQQGPQETQYF | TGTGCCAGCAGCTTGCAACAGGGGCCCCAAGAGACCCAGTACTTC | TRBD1 | TRBJ2-5 | TRBV7-9 | .
CASSSEAGVSGTQYF | TGTGCCAGCTCCTCCGAAGCGGGGGTTTCAGGTACGCAGTATTTT | TRBD2 | TRBJ2-3 | TRBV6-5 | few
CASSSRAGAQPQHF | TGTGCCAGCAGTTCCAGGGCGGGGGCTCAGCCCCAGCATTTT | . | TRBJ1-5 | TRBV6-5 | .
CASSPRTGEGGTQYF | TGTGCCAGCAGCCCTAGGACCGGGGAAGGGGGTACGCAGTATTTT | . | TRBJ2-3 | TRBV2 | few
CASSRGPGELFF | TGCGCCAGCAGCCGCGGTCCCGGGGAGCTGTTTTTT | . | TRBJ2-2 | TRBV4-1 | .
CASSQNGPGGINTQYF | TGCGCCAGCAGCCAAAATGGGCCAGGGGGCATAAATACGCAGTATTTT | TRBD1 | TRBJ2-3 | TRBV5-1 | .
CASSSNPTSSYEQYF | TGTGCCAGCAGCAGTAACCCTACTAGCTCCTACGAGCAGTACTTC | . | TRBJ2-7 | TRBV11-2 | .
CAISDGQGVRSYEQYF | TGTGCCATCAGTGACGGACAGGGGGTCCGCTCCTACGAGCAGTACTTC | TRBD1 | TRBJ2-7 | TRBV10-3 | .
CASSYTVSDTQYF | TGTGCCAGCAGCTACACCGTGTCAGATACGCAGTATTTT | . | TRBJ2-3 | TRBV7-2 | few
CASSETATSYEQYF | TGTGCCAGCAGTGAGACAGCGACCTCCTACGAGCAGTACTTC | . | TRBJ2-7 | TRBV2 | few
CASSAQIETQYF | TGTGCCAGCAGTGCACAGATAGAGACCCAGTACTTC | . | TRBJ2-5 | TRBV25-1 | .
CAIQTDPYGYTF | TGTGCCATTCAGACAGACCCCTATGGCTACACCTTC | . | TRBJ1-2 | TRBV19 | .
CASSVRRANTGELFF | TGTGCCAGCAGTGTGAGAAGAGCGAACACCGGGGAGCTGTTTTTT | . | TRBJ2-2 | TRBV2 | .
CASTFGTRGQETQYF | TGTGCCAGCACCTTCGGGACAAGGGGACAAGAGACCCAGTACTTC | . | TRBJ2-5 | TRBV6-5 | .
CASSLAGEQPQHF | TGCGCCAGCAGCTTGGCGGGAGAACAGCCCCAGCATTTT | . | TRBJ1-5 | TRBV5-1 | .